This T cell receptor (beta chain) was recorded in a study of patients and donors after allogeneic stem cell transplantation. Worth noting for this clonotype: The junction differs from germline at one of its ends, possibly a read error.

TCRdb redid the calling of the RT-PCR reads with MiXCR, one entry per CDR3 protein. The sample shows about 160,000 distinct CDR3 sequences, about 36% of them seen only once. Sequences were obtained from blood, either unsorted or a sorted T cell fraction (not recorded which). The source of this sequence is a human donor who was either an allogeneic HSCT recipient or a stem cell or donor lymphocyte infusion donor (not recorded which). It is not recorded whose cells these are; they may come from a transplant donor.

The CDR3 DNA reads as TGTGCTAGCAGCTTCTCCCTTGGACAGCCCCAGCATTTT. This codes for CASSFSLGQPQHF. The chain couples TRBV7-7 to TRBJ1-5, with D unclear. The CDR3 loop spans 13 amino acids. Germline V gene lookup returns CDR1 SSHAT and CDR2 FNYEAQ (reference sequence).